Shown below are 15 T cell receptor beta chains from a single sample sequenced in a study of control samples from healthy donors and cancer patients. Profiling relied on immunoSEQ multiplex PCR, and the TCRdb table lists in-frame clones only, not all of them. The profile shows some 140,000 clones, roughly 94% of them singletons. What was sequenced was PBMCs. These receptor sequences come from a man aged 60-69 years with colorectal cancer.

A word on this clone: A junction end diverges from the germline sequence, so it may reflect a read error. This chain uses TRBV4-1 with TRBJ2-2; 9 bases fit TRBD2. The germline V gene has CDR1 MGHRA and CDR2 YSYEKL. The CDR3 is 18 residues long. The CDR3 coding sequence is TGCGCCCGCAGCCGGGGCCGTAGCGGGGGTGGGTACACCGGGGAGCTGTTTTTT. It codes for CARSRGRSGGGYTGELFF.

V usage is TRBV4-1 and J usage is TRBJ1-2, with D possibly TRBD1 on 6 matching bases. The CDR3 has 17 residues. In germline, CDR1 is MGHRA, CDR2 YSYEKL. V was clipped by 2 bases and J by 2 bases, with 18 bases between them. The CDR3 here is CASSQLNLFQGNYGYTF. In DNA form, the CDR3 reads TGCGCCAGCAGCCAACTTAATTTGTTCCAGGGGAACTATGGCTACACCTTC.

The V gene is TRBV12-3 or TRBV12-4, the J gene TRBJ1-5; no definite D call. Trimming removed 6 bases from V and 0 bases from J, with 6 bases in between. The CDR3 covers 13 residues. CDR3 nucleotides: TGTGCCAGCAGCCGAAATAGCAATCAGCCCCAGCATTTT. It specifies CASSRNSNQPQHF.

The chain is built from TRBV9 and TRBJ2-7; D may correspond to TRBD1 or TRBD2 (5 bases each). Germline CDR1 reads SGDLS; CDR2 reads YYNGEE. The CDR3 runs to 16 residues. Trimming stripped 0 bases from V and 4 bases from J, with 17 bases between. CDR3 nucleotide sequence: TGTGCCAGCAGCGTAGCTCCGAGGGGTGAGATGTACGAGCAGTACTTC. It encodes CASSVAPRGEMYEQYF.

The chain carries TRBV5-1 and TRBJ2-5; possible D gene TRBD1, 6 bases. Trimming removed 0 bases at V and 4 bases at J, with 10 bases between. The CDR3 is made up of 14 amino acids. Germline loops: CDR1 SGHRS, CDR2 YFSETQ. DNA for the CDR3: TGCGCCAGCAGCTTGGGGACAGCAGCAGAGACCCAGTACTTC. Amino acids: CASSLGTAAETQYF.

The CDR3 protein is CAWSVTDTDTQYF. The CDR3 DNA reads as TGTGCCTGGAGTGTAACAGACACAGATACGCAGTATTTT. V is TRBV30 and J is TRBJ2-3, with unresolved D. This CDR3 is 13 amino acids long. Germline V gene data show CDR1 as GTSNPN and CDR2 as SVGIG (reference sequence). Trimming took 0 bases from V and 2 from J, leaving 6 bases between them.

The chain uses TRBV19 and TRBJ1-2, with D hard to call. This CDR3 has 12 residues. Trimming took off 4 bases at V and 6 bases at J, with 9 bases between the two ends. Germline CDR1 reads LNHDA; CDR2 reads SQIVND (reference sequence). The CDR3 DNA sequence: TGTGCCAGTAGTACAATTAGGGATGGCTACACCTTC. Translation gives CASSTIRDGYTF.

The chain combines TRBV2 with TRBJ1-5; 11 nucleotides align to TRBD1. J was trimmed by 7 bases and V by 3 bases; bases with no gene match: 2. This CDR3 is built from 14 residues. Germline CDR1 SNHLY, CDR2 FYNNEI. The CDR3 bases are TGTGCCAGCAGTGACGGGACAGGGGGACAGCCCCAGCATTTT. The encoded protein is CASSDGTGGQPQHF.

The rearrangement uses TRBV19 and TRBJ1-2, with D possibly TRBD1 on 5 matching bases. CDR1 LNHDA and CDR2 SQIVND come from the germline V gene (reference sequence). The CDR3 consists of 14 residues. The ends were cut back, 4 bases at V and 8 bases at J, with 17 bases in the middle. CDR3 in amino acids: CASSSGTVFVGYTF. As DNA, the CDR3 is TGTGCCAGTAGTAGCGGGACGGTGTTCGTAGGCTACACCTTC.

The chain links TRBV10-3 to TRBJ1-5; no clear D gene. Germline CDR1 reads ENHRY; CDR2 reads SYGVKD. Trimming shortened V by 0 bases and J by 4 bases, and 7 bases separated the two germline ends. This CDR3 has 14 residues. CDR3 bases: TGTGCCATCAGTGAGTCCTGGGGAAATCAGCCCCAGCATTTT. The encoded protein is CAISESWGNQPQHF.

The chain recombines TRBV7-8 with TRBJ1-2; maybe TRBD1 (5 bases). The V end lost 5 bases, the J end lost 7 bases, and 14 bases lay between the germline ends. CDR1 SGHVS and CDR2 FQNEAQ come from the germline V gene. The CDR3 consists of 13 residues. CDR3 coding DNA: TGTGCCAGCAGCCTCGGGGCCCCCCTTGGCTACACCTTC. Protein product: CASSLGAPLGYTF.

The V and J genes are TRBV3-1 (or the pseudogene TRBV3-2) and TRBJ1-3; a weak D match, TRBD1 (5 bases). V lost 1 base, J lost 0 bases, and 19 bases lay in between. The CDR3 length is 19 residues. Germline CDR1 and CDR2: LGHDT and YNNKEL (reference sequence). CDR3 nucleotide sequence: TGTGCCAGCAGCCAAGGGGGCGGATTCGGGTCTCTCTCTGGAAACACCATATATTTT. It is translated as CASSQGGGFGSLSGNTIYF.

V gene TRBV25-1 combines with J gene TRBJ1-3; D is unclear. The germline CDR1 and CDR2 sequences are MGHDK and SYGVNS. This CDR3 has 14 amino acids. Between the trimmed V and J ends, which lost 9 bases and 0 bases, there was a span of 12 bases. CDR3 coding DNA: TGTGCCAGTGGAGGGCGTCTCTCTGGAAACACCATATATTTT. This gives the protein CASGGRLSGNTIYF. Supplemented by reference TRBV25-1 and TRBJ1-3, the full variable domain reads EADIYQTPRYLVIGTGKKITLECSQTMGHDKMYWYQQDPGMELHLIHYSYGVNSTEKGDLSSESTVSRIRTEHFPLTLESARPSHTSQYLCASGGRLSGNTIYFGEGSWLTVV.

The J gene is TRBJ2-2, the V gene TRBV18; D not certain. V shed 0 bases and J shed 0 bases, with 11 bases lying between them. Germline-derived CDR1 and CDR2 are KGHSH and LQKENI. The CDR3 covers 17 residues. The CDR3 coding sequence is TGTGCCAGCTCACCACCCCCCTTACTTGCGAACACCGGGGAGCTGTTTTTT. This sequence encodes CASSPPPLLANTGELFF.

This chain joins TRBV11-3 and TRBJ2-1; D gene ambiguous. This CDR3 region has 11 residues. CDR1 and CDR2 from the germline V gene are SGHNT and YENEEA. Trimming pared 4 bases from V and 7 bases from J, leaving 5 bases between. The CDR3 nucleotides read TGTGCCAGCAGCTCTCTAAATGAGCAGTTCTTC. Translating gives CASSSLNEQFF. Together with reference TRBV11-3 and TRBJ2-1, the CDR3 gives the full variable domain: EAGVVQSPRYKIIEKKQPVAFWCNPISGHNTLYWYLQNLGQGPELLIRYENEEAVDDSQLPKDRFSAERLKGVDSTLKIQPAELGDSAVYLCASSSLNEQFFGPGTRLTVL.